These 27 T cell receptor beta chains were all obtained from the same sample, sequenced in a study of shared clonotypes between healthy human individuals. Naive CD8 cells lacked CD45RO and underwent positive selection for CCR7, leaving out terminally differentiated effector memory CD45RA+ cells. Only in-frame clones appear in the TCRdb table, and some are missing; sequencing was by immunoSEQ multiplex PCR. The sample yields more than 2 million clones, over 85% seen once. Sequencing was done on a sample of naive CD8+ T cells from PBMCs. The receptors were sampled from a young man in good health. Some clones in this sample may be carry-over from other donors' samples.

V and J are TRBV11-1 and TRBJ2-3; D might be TRBD2 (5 bases). V gave up 5 bases and J gave up 0 bases, with 12 bases separating them. The CDR3 runs to 15 residues. Germline V gene lookup returns CDR1 SGHAT and CDR2 FQDESV (reference sequence). CDR3 region: CASSPTRGSTDTQYF. CDR3 bases: TGTGCCAGCAGCCCCACCCGCGGGAGCACAGATACGCAGTATTTT.

J is TRBJ2-7 and V is TRBV6-1, with TRBD1 identical over 7 bases. The trim removed 7 bases at V and 3 bases at J, leaving 6 bases unmatched. Germline V CDR1 and CDR2: MNHNS, SASEGT. This CDR3 region has 13 residues. For the CDR3, the DNA is TGTGCCAGCACTTGGACAGGAATCTACGAGCAGTACTTC. Amino acid sequence: CASTWTGIYEQYF.

The chain carries TRBV9 and TRBJ2-2; D gene ambiguous. Trimming took off 4 bases at V and 11 bases at J, with 12 bases between the two ends. CDR1 SGDLS and CDR2 YYNGEE come from the germline V gene. The CDR3 sequence is 12 residues long. CDR3 amino acids: CASSTLGLELFF. CDR3 bases: TGTGCCAGCAGCACCCTAGGCCTCGAGCTGTTTTTT. Full variable domain (outside the CDR3, taken from reference TRBV9 and TRBJ2-2): DSGVTQTPKHLITATGQRVTLRCSPRSGDLSVYWYQQSLDQGLQFLIQYYNGEERAKGNILERFSAQQFPDLHSELNLSSLELGDSALYFCASSTLGLELFFGEGSRLTVL.

This chain uses TRBV6-1 with TRBJ2-2, with D possibly matching TRBD1 (5 bases). The CDR3 is made up of 19 amino acids. V was pared by 2 bases and J by 3 bases, with 22 bases between. Germline V gene lookup returns CDR1 MNHNS and CDR2 SASEGT. The CDR3 DNA follows: TGTGCCAGCAGTGAACTCCGCCGACAGCCCAAGGGGTACACCGGGGAGCTGTTTTTT. It encodes CASSELRRQPKGYTGELFF.

The genes are TRBV5-1 and TRBJ2-1; no clear D gene. V lost 0 bases, J lost 1 base, and 8 bases lay in between. The CDR3 totals 15 residues. Germline CDR1 SGHRS, CDR2 YFSETQ. The CDR3 coding sequence is TGCGCCAGCAGCTTGGGGATGATTTCCTACAATGAGCAGTTCTTC. Translation gives CASSLGMISYNEQFF.

The chain employs TRBV27 and TRBJ2-1; D gene uncertain. The CDR3 spans 14 residues. V shed 7 bases and J shed 4 bases, with 14 bases lying between them. Germline CDR1 MNHEY, CDR2 SMNVEV (reference sequence). The CDR3 here is CASTAVGPYNEQFF. In DNA, the CDR3 is TGTGCCAGCACTGCCGTAGGGCCGTACAATGAGCAGTTCTTC.

V and J are TRBV9 and TRBJ2-1; D is undetermined. Trimming stripped 7 bases from V and 5 bases from J, with 10 bases between. Looked up from germline, CDR1 is SGDLS and CDR2 is YYNGEE. The length of the CDR3 is 12 residues. Here the CDR3 DNA reads TGTGCCAGCGAAAGCGCAGACAATGAGCAGTTCTTC. As protein: CASESADNEQFF.

J is TRBJ1-5 and V is TRBV27; 8 bases match TRBD1. In germline, CDR1 is MNHEY, CDR2 SMNVEV (reference sequence). Trimming cost V 8 bases and J 7 bases; bases outside gene matches: 10. The CDR3 has 14 residues. The CDR3 DNA follows: TGTGCCAGCGGGGTCGGACAGGGAGGACAGCCCCAGCATTTT. This sequence encodes CASGVGQGGQPQHF.

V usage is TRBV7-9 and J usage is TRBJ2-7; D perhaps matches TRBD1 (5 bases). V was shortened by 4 bases and J by 2 bases, with 12 bases between the two germline ends. This CDR3 has 14 amino acids. From germline, CDR1 is SEHNR and CDR2 FQNEAQ (reference sequence). The CDR3 loop is CASSSGSSPYEQYF. DNA of the CDR3: TGTGCCAGCAGCTCAGGGTCGTCCCCCTACGAGCAGTACTTC.

This chain joins TRBV4-1 and TRBJ2-3; D is possibly TRBD2 (5 bases). CDR1 is MGHRA, CDR2 YSYEKL, per germline. CDR3 size: 16 residues. V shed 4 bases and J shed 0 bases, with 14 bases lying between them. The DNA of the CDR3 is TGCGCCAGCAGCCTGATTGGGCGCGGGAGCACAGATACGCAGTATTTT. This gives the protein CASSLIGRGSTDTQYF.

The J gene is TRBJ2-5, the V gene TRBV9, with TRBD2 identical over 9 bases. The CDR3 is made up of 14 amino acids. Germline assignment: CDR1 SGDLS and CDR2 YYNGEE. With V trimmed by 2 bases and J by 4 bases, 3 bases remained unmatched. CDR3 sequence: CASSVGTSRETQYF. As DNA, the CDR3 is TGTGCCAGCAGCGTTGGGACTAGCCGAGAGACCCAGTACTTC.

On this clone: Other DNA sequences of this sample code for an identical CDR3. The genes are TRBV13 and TRBJ1-2; possibly TRBD1 for D (6 bases). CDR3 length: 15 amino acids. Per the germline V gene, CDR1 is PRHDT and CDR2 is FYEKMQ (reference sequence). The V and J ends lost 0 bases and 2 bases respectively, with 10 bases between them. CDR3 nucleotide sequence: TGTGCCAGCAGCTTAGGGACAGGAGCCAACTATGGCTACACCTTC. Translated, it gives CASSLGTGANYGYTF.

This rearrangement joins TRBV30 to TRBJ1-3; D ambiguous. The germline CDR1 and CDR2 sequences are GTSNPN and SVGIG (reference sequence). There are 14 residues in the CDR3. The V and J ends lost 3 bases and 0 bases respectively, with 9 bases between them. DNA for the CDR3: TGTGCCTGGAGAGGAGCGCACTCTGGAAACACCATATATTTT. This gives the protein CAWRGAHSGNTIYF.

As for this clone: Other DNA sequences in this specimen translate into the identical CDR3. The chain uses TRBV9 and TRBJ2-7; D gene uncertain. This CDR3 is 13 amino acids long. Trimming took off 0 bases at V and 4 bases at J, with 8 bases between the two ends. Per the germline V gene, CDR1 is SGDLS and CDR2 is YYNGEE. The CDR3 DNA follows: TGTGCCAGCAGCGTAGCCCCCACTTACGAGCAGTACTTC. It codes for CASSVAPTYEQYF.

The chain joins TRBV4-3 to TRBJ2-1; 12 nucleotides match TRBD1. The length of the CDR3 is 17 residues. Per the germline V gene, CDR1 is LGHNA and CDR2 is YSLEER. J gave up 2 bases and V 0 bases, and 2 bases lay outside the gene matches. CDR3: CASSQDRDRGPYNEQFF. The CDR3 coding sequence is TGCGCCAGCAGCCAAGATCGGGACAGGGGGCCCTACAATGAGCAGTTCTTC.

As to this clone: Other DNA sequences in the same sample also yield this CDR3. The CDR3 DNA is TGTGCCAGCAGCCCGGACAGCTACGAGCAGTACTTC. Amino acids: CASSPDSYEQYF. The rearrangement joins TRBV28 to TRBJ2-7, with a possible D match to TRBD1 (6 bases). The V and J ends lost 6 bases and 3 bases respectively, with 9 bases between them. Germline V gene data show CDR1 as MDHEN and CDR2 as SYDVKM. The CDR3 is 12 amino acids.

A single count supports this clone. Other DNA variants within this sample encode the same CDR3. The V call is TRBV9, the J call TRBJ2-7; D possibly corresponds to TRBD1 (5 bases). Germline V CDR1 and CDR2: SGDLS, YYNGEE. V lost 0 bases and J lost 3, with 10 bases in between. CDR3 length: 14 residues. This CDR3 is CASSVDGRDYEQYF. CDR3 sequence (DNA): TGTGCCAGCAGCGTAGATGGCAGGGACTACGAGCAGTACTTC.

The chain joins TRBV15 to TRBJ2-1, with D tentatively TRBD1 (6 bases). V lost 0 bases, J lost 6 bases, and 18 bases lay in between. The length of the CDR3 is 17 residues. CDR1 is LNHNV and CDR2 is YYDKDF in the germline V gene (reference sequence). The CDR3 DNA reads as TGTGCCACCAGCAGAGATACGGGCAGGGGACGATTCAATGAGCAGTTCTTC. Residues: CATSRDTGRGRFNEQFF.

This rearrangement joins TRBV7-9 to TRBJ2-3; no clear D. Per the germline V gene, CDR1 is SEHNR and CDR2 is FQNEAQ (reference sequence). The length of the CDR3 is 16 residues. V was shortened by 5 bases and J by 2 bases, with 17 bases between the two germline ends. The CDR3 here is CASSLPSGRDTDTQYF. The CDR3 bases are TGTGCCAGCAGCCTCCCCTCGGGTAGAGACACAGATACGCAGTATTTT.

The chain joins TRBV18 to TRBJ1-1, with D unclear. This CDR3 has 16 amino acids. Germline assignment: CDR1 KGHSH and CDR2 LQKENI. V was cut by 1 base and J by 0 bases, with 12 bases left in between. CDR3 residues: CASSPLRAWMNTEAFF. In nucleotides, the CDR3 is TGTGCCAGCTCACCACTGAGGGCCTGGATGAACACTGAAGCTTTCTTT.

The chain is built from TRBV27 and TRBJ2-3; the D gene could be TRBD1 or TRBD2 (5 bases each). Germline CDR1 is MNHEY and CDR2 is SMNVEV (reference sequence). V lost 5 bases and J 0 bases, leaving 15 bases between the germline ends. The CDR3 consists of 16 residues. CDR3 loop: CASSTLGVGSTDTQYF. CDR3 DNA sequence: TGTGCCAGCAGTACTTTGGGGGTAGGGAGCACAGATACGCAGTATTTT.

This rearrangement joins TRBV7-9 to TRBJ2-5; the match to TRBD2 covers 7 bases. Germline V CDR1 and CDR2: SEHNR, FQNEAQ (reference sequence). The V gene end was trimmed by 6 bases and the J gene end by 5 bases; junction bases not matched to a gene: 15. The CDR3 is 16 residues long. CDR3 loop: CASSLPPGLKGETQYF. The CDR3 bases are TGTGCCAGCAGTCTTCCTCCGGGACTAAAGGGGGAGACCCAGTACTTC.

This rearrangement joins TRBV19 to TRBJ2-7; TRBD1 aligns across 11 bases. Trimming cost V 7 bases and J 4 bases; bases outside gene matches: 15. CDR3 length: 17 residues. The germline CDR1 and CDR2 sequences are LNHDA and SQIVND (reference sequence). CDR3 amino acids: CASTKSLGTGGSYEQYF. The CDR3 region has the DNA TGTGCCAGTACCAAGTCCTTAGGGACAGGGGGATCGTACGAGCAGTACTTC.

The chain joins TRBV14 to TRBJ2-7, with 9 positions matching TRBD2. CDR1 is SGHDN, CDR2 FVKESK, per germline. The CDR3 is 15 amino acids. With 4 bases clipped from V and 2 bases from J, the junction kept 6 bases outside the gene matches. CDR3 sequence: CASSLEREDPYEQYF. The CDR3 nucleotides are TGTGCCAGCAGCCTGGAGCGGGAGGATCCCTACGAGCAGTACTTC. Variable domain in full (rest from reference TRBV14 and TRBJ2-7): EAGVTQFPSHSVIEKGQTVTLRCDPISGHDNLYWYRRVMGKEIKFLLHFVKESKQDESGMPNNRFLAERTGGTYSTLKVQPAELEDSGVYFCASSLEREDPYEQYFGPGTRLTVT.

In the case of this clone: Other DNA sequences of this sample code for an identical CDR3. The V call is TRBV7-9, the J call TRBJ2-3; D is undetermined. V lost 4 bases to trimming and J lost 4 bases, with 6 bases between them. Per the germline V gene, CDR1 is SEHNR and CDR2 is FQNEAQ (reference sequence). This CDR3 is built from 12 residues. DNA of the CDR3: TGTGCCAGCAGCTCTGGTGCAGATACGCAGTATTTT. Its protein product is CASSSGADTQYF.

CDR3 amino acids: CASSQGTGANQPQHF. The CDR3 DNA sequence: TGTGCCAGCAGTCAAGGGACAGGGGCAAATCAGCCCCAGCATTTT. The chain carries TRBV27 and TRBJ1-5; 10 nucleotides align to TRBD1. Germline CDR1 and CDR2: MNHEY and SMNVEV (reference sequence). V trimming: 5 bases; J trimming: 4 bases; junction bases outside the gene matches: 5. The CDR3 loop spans 15 amino acids.

This chain links TRBV13 with TRBJ1-5; the D gene is possibly TRBD1 (6 bases). CDR1 and CDR2 from the germline V gene are PRHDT and FYEKMQ (reference sequence). The germline V and J ends were trimmed by 5 bases and 4 bases, with 12 bases remaining between them. CDR3 length: 14 amino acids. The CDR3 DNA is TGTGCCAGCAGCATATCAACAGGGAATCAGCCCCAGCATTTT. Its protein product is CASSISTGNQPQHF.